A single sample gave rise to the 10 T cell receptor beta chains below, sequenced in a study of T-cell reconstitution after alpha-beta-depleted transplantation in children. Unique molecular identifiers were incorporated when the TCRbeta library was constructed. TCRdb called the PCR reads again in MiXCR, with one record for every CDR3 protein. The table shows 610,000 or so distinct CDR3 sequences, with 27% occurring only once. Here the sequenced sample was PBMCs, taken before TCRalphabeta/CD19-depleted stem cell transplant. Every receptor here comes from a boy under three years old with Wiskott-Aldrich syndrome, due to receive a stem cell transplant.

The chain links TRBV5-1 to TRBJ2-2; TRBD2 aligns across 8 bases. Germline CDR1 is SGHRS and CDR2 is YFSETQ. The ends lost 0 bases at V and 4 bases at J; junction bases unmatched: 8. The CDR3 is 17 amino acids. The CDR3 nucleotides are TGCGCCAGCAGCTTGGGGGGTCCAGCGGGAGCCACCGGGGAGCTGTTTTTT. Translated: CASSLGGPAGATGELFF. The entire variable domain, with the rest obtained from reference TRBV5-1 and TRBJ2-2, is as follows: KAGVTQTPRYLIKTRGQQVTLSCSPISGHRSVSWYQQTPGQGLQFLFEYFSETQRNKGNFPGRFSGRQFSNSRSEMNVSTLELGDSALYLCASSLGGPAGATGELFFGEGSRLTVL.

Only a few counts were recorded for this clonotype. The chain is built from TRBV24-1 and TRBJ2-1; TRBD1 is a possible D gene (5 bases). The CDR3 loop spans 16 amino acids. The V end lost 1 base, the J end lost 5 bases, and 14 bases lay between the germline ends. The germline CDR1 and CDR2 sequences are KGHDR and SFDVKD. CDR3 loop: CATSDFRQGYNNEQFF. CDR3 DNA: TGTGCCACCAGTGATTTTCGGCAGGGCTACAACAATGAGCAGTTCTTC.

The chain joins TRBV20-1 to TRBJ2-1, with 12 bases fitting TRBD2. This CDR3 contains 14 residues. The V gene's germline CDR1 is DFQATT and CDR2 SNEGSKA (reference sequence). Trimming at V came to 6 bases and at J to 7 bases, leaving 7 bases not matched to a gene. The CDR3 DNA reads as TGCAGTGCCAGGACTAGCGGGGCGGGGAATGAGCAGTTCTTC. Amino acids: CSARTSGAGNEQFF.

This clonotype appeared a few times. This sequence joins TRBV5-1 and TRBJ1-3, with D tentatively TRBD1 (6 bases). Germline CDR1 reads SGHRS; CDR2 reads YFSETQ. The CDR3 loop spans 16 amino acids. With 3 bases removed from V and 0 bases from J, the gap between germline ends came to 13 bases. CDR3 loop: CASSWGTQVSGNTIYF. DNA of the CDR3: TGCGCCAGCAGCTGGGGGACACAAGTCTCTGGAAACACCATATATTTT.

This clonotype was observed a handful of times. The CDR3, as DNA: TGTGCCAGCAGTAGAGGGACAGGGAGATCACCCCTCCACTTT. Residues: CASSRGTGRSPLHF. This rearrangement joins TRBV12-3 or TRBV12-4 to TRBJ1-6; 9 bases map to TRBD1. Trimming at V came to 5 bases and at J to 10 bases, leaving 6 bases not matched to a gene. The CDR3 length is 14 residues.

The J gene is TRBJ2-7, the V gene TRBV6-1, with 10 bases aligning to TRBD2. J gave up 0 bases and V 2 bases, and 4 bases lay outside the gene matches. The CDR3 runs 16 residues. Germline V gene data show CDR1 as MNHNS and CDR2 as SASEGT. The CDR3 protein is CASSEIASGSSYEQYF. CDR3 nucleotide sequence: TGTGCCAGCAGTGAAATCGCTAGCGGGAGCTCCTACGAGCAGTACTTC.

This clonotype was seen a handful of times. The V and J genes are TRBV12-3 or TRBV12-4 and TRBJ2-3; 8 nucleotides line up with TRBD2. The CDR3 length is 14 residues. J gave up 3 bases and V 2 bases, and 1 base lay outside the gene matches. The CDR3: CASSLQRETDTQYF. The CDR3 DNA sequence: TGTGCCAGCAGTTTACAGCGGGAGACAGATACGCAGTATTTT.

The chain uses TRBV10-3 and TRBJ2-5; tentative D call: TRBD1 (6 bases). Trimming took 4 bases from V and 3 from J, leaving 9 bases between them. The germline V gene encodes CDR1 ENHRY and CDR2 SYGVKD. This CDR3 is built from 13 residues. CDR3 region: CAISGGGEETQYF. In DNA form, the CDR3 reads TGTGCCATCAGTGGAGGGGGAGAAGAGACCCAGTACTTC.

This clonotype was observed a handful of times. CDR3 DNA sequence: TGTGCCAGCAGCTTAGAGTACGGTACCCAAGCATACGAGCAGTACTTC. Its translation: CASSLEYGTQAYEQYF. The genes are TRBV7-8 and TRBJ2-7; D is ambiguous. V was pared by 1 base and J by 4 bases, with 17 bases between. Germline CDR1 SGHVS, CDR2 FQNEAQ. The length of the CDR3 is 16 residues.

The V call is TRBV25-1, the J call TRBJ2-1; 9 positions match TRBD2. The CDR3 loop spans 18 amino acids. Germline trimming cut 1 base from V and 8 bases from J; bases unmatched to any gene: 15. CDR1 and CDR2 (germline): MGHDK, SYGVNS. The CDR3 bases are TGTGCCAGCAGTGAATCTGACGTCGGGACTAGCTATCATTATGAGCAGTTCTTC. Translating gives CASSESDVGTSYHYEQFF.